One TCR beta chain is described in this entry. The antigen remains undetermined. The data are from a study of T cell responses to AZD1222 COVID-19 vaccine. Study results and limitations: Repertoire sampling happened only post peak T cell response. Baseline seropositives among AZD1222 recipients totaled only six. Possibly, clonal diversity was underestimated; donors were largely white British and included more females.

The protocol was immunoSEQ multiplex PCR, while the TCRdb copy is restricted to in-frame clones and leaves out a portion. The data contain about 120,000 clones, around nine tenths of them singletons. This clonotype originated in an adult in good health. Here the sequenced sample was peripheral blood, taken on day 0 of AZD1222 vaccination.

The CDR3 is CASSQVKGARGYGYTF. For the CDR3, the DNA is TGCGCCAGCAGCCAAGTAAAGGGGGCAAGGGGCTATGGCTACACCTTC. The chain employs TRBV4-1 and TRBJ1-2; 7 bases are a match to TRBD1. Germline V gives CDR1 MGHRA, CDR2 YSYEKL. Germline trimming cut 1 base from V and 4 bases from J; bases unmatched to any gene: 9. The CDR3 has 16 residues.